This TCR beta chain was captured by sequencing in a study of T cells in tumors after PD-1 blockade. Study background: During anti-PD-1 treatment, some patients continued daily vismodegib 150 mg.

General study results and limits: About 41% of tumor TCR clonotypes were also found in blood.

CDR1 is ENHRY, CDR2 SYGVKD, per germline. V was pared by 4 bases and J by 5 bases, with 23 bases between. This CDR3 spans 17 amino acids. This clone appeared a few times. Its specificity is unknown. Clones were read by immunoSEQ multiplex PCR, and TCRdb kept only the in-frame ones, dropping some. Of tens of thousands of clones in the sample, over 65% are singletons; the top ten hold about 4.4%. Sequenced here: PBMCs, sampled after anti-PD-1 treatment. The chain joins TRBV10-3 to TRBJ1-2; D is possibly TRBD1 (6 bases). The origin of this receptor is a human donor with basal cell carcinoma. The CDR3 DNA sequence: TGTGCCATCAGTGCGCGCCTCGACAGGCTAGGGAGTTATGGCTACACCTTC. Translating it yields CAISARLDRLGSYGYTF.